These 5 T cell receptor beta chains came from one sample sequenced in a study of T cell clonality in common variable immunodeficiency. Libraries were prepared by immunoSEQ multiplex PCR; TCRdb keeps only in-frame clonotypes and omits some of them. This sample carries about 45,000 clones, none of them present only once. The specimen sequenced was peripheral blood mononuclear cells. The source is a person between 18 and 69 years old in good health.

This clone was seen ten or more times. The read ends 3 residues early relative to the CDR3; the germline J gene fills the gap. V gene TRBV5-1 combines with J gene TRBJ2-3, with TRBD2 as a possible D gene (7 bases). V was pared by 2 bases and J by 2 bases, with 15 bases between. Looked up from germline, CDR1 is SGHRS and CDR2 is YFSETQ. This CDR3 has 16 residues. The CDR3: CASSFGGGAATDTQYF. Incomplete CDR3 DNA: TGCGCCAGCAGCTTTGGTGGGGGGGCTGCCACAGATACG.

This clone was observed many times. Sequencing ends 3 residues short of the CDR3 end; the germline J gene provides the rest. This chain connects TRBV15 to TRBJ1-2; D remains unclear. In germline, CDR1 is LNHNV, CDR2 YYDKDF (reference sequence). Trimming removed 0 bases at V and 4 bases at J, with 18 bases between. The CDR3 runs to 17 residues. The CDR3: CATSRDLGEISSYGYTF. The sequenced part of the CDR3 DNA is TGTGCCACCAGCAGAGATCTTGGTGAAATTAGCAGCTATGGC.

This clone was seen repeatedly, ten times or more. CDR3 bases read: TGTGCCAGCAGTTACTACCCTAGCGGGGGGGCCACAGATACG. Translation gives CASSYYPSGGATDT. The full CDR3 protein reads CASSYYPSGGATDTQYF. The gene calls are TRBV6-2 or TRBV6-3 and TRBJ2-3; TRBD2 aligns across 12 bases. Read sequence stops 3 residues before the CDR3 end, and the germline J gene provides the missing end. The CDR3 contains 17 residues. In germline, CDR1 is MNHEY, CDR2 SVGEGT. With 1 base clipped from V and 2 bases from J, the junction kept 4 bases outside the gene matches.

Ten or more counts support this clone. At one boundary the junction diverges from the germline segment, which might be a read error. The read ends 3 residues shy of where the CDR3 ends; the end is completed using the germline J gene. The rearrangement joins TRBV7-7 to TRBJ2-5; 8 positions agree with TRBD1. The germline gives CDR1 SSHAT, CDR2 FNYEAQ (reference sequence). The CDR3 consists of 14 residues. This CDR3 reads CASSPDRERETQYF. Partial CDR3 DNA: TGTGCTAGCAGCCCGGACAGGGAGAGAGAGACC.

This clone was recorded many times. Read coverage stops 3 residues before the CDR3 terminus; the germline J gene supplies the remainder. The chain joins TRBV6-2 or TRBV6-3 to TRBJ1-5; a possible D gene is TRBD1 (5 bases). Germline V gene lookup returns CDR1 MNHEY and CDR2 SVGEGT. The V gene lost 2 bases and the J gene lost 1 base, with 9 bases spanning the gap. The CDR3 sequence is 15 residues long. The CDR3 region is CASSYRQGSNQPQHF. The CDR3 bases that were read are TGTGCCAGCAGTTACAGGCAGGGCAGCAATCAGCCC.